Each of the 5 T cell receptor beta chains below was sequenced from the same sample in a study of cytomegalovirus exposure and HLA in healthy donors. PCR used 60 Vbeta primers and 13 Jbeta primers. Method: immunoSEQ multiplex PCR; TCRdb's copy keeps in-frame clones and lacks some. The sample carries 100,000 to 150,000 clones, 80% recorded once. Input material: PBMCs. These receptors all stem from a man aged 30 to 39 in good health and CMV-seropositive.

The CDR3 sequence is CASSLWGSSSTEAFF. The CDR3 DNA reads as TGTGCCAGCAGTTTATGGGGCAGTTCGAGCACTGAAGCTTTCTTT. The rearrangement uses TRBV27 and TRBJ1-1; TRBD1 is a possible D gene (5 bases). The CDR3 is 15 amino acids. Trimming left V 1 base short and J 4 bases short, with 13 bases between. Germline-derived CDR1 and CDR2 are MNHEY and SMNVEV (reference sequence).

This clone came up a few times. The genes are TRBV18 and TRBJ2-3, with a possible D match to TRBD2 (6 bases). Germline CDR1 and CDR2: KGHSH and LQKENI. The CDR3 has 15 residues. V was clipped by 6 bases and J by 0 bases, with 13 bases between them. The chain's CDR3 is CASSPRGASTDTQYF. The CDR3 DNA is TGTGCCAGCTCCCCCCGCGGGGCAAGCACAGATACGCAGTATTTT. The full variable domain, with the rest looked up from reference TRBV18 and TRBJ2-3, is NAGVMQNPRHLVRRRGQEARLRCSPMKGHSHVYWYRQLPEEGLKFMVYLQKENIIDESGMPKERFSAEFPKEGPSILRIQQVVRGDSAAYFCASSPRGASTDTQYFGPGTRLTVL.

The CDR3 here is CASSMGQRNTEAFF. DNA of the CDR3: TGTGCCAGTAGTATGGGACAGAGGAACACTGAAGCTTTCTTT. The V and J genes are TRBV19 and TRBJ1-1; TRBD1 agrees at 7 bases. With 3 bases clipped from V and 1 base from J, the junction kept 2 bases outside the gene matches. CDR1 and CDR2 from the germline V gene are LNHDA and SQIVND (reference sequence). The CDR3 contains 14 residues.

The rearrangement links TRBV6-1 to TRBJ2-5; tentative D call: TRBD2 (6 bases). This CDR3 contains 16 residues. The V end lost 1 base, the J end lost 4 bases, and 16 bases lay between the germline ends. Germline CDR1 is MNHNS and CDR2 is SASEGT. CDR3 loop: CASSEGAMGGGETQYF. In DNA, the CDR3 is TGTGCCAGCAGTGAAGGCGCCATGGGGGGAGGAGAGACCCAGTACTTC.

CDR3 in amino acids: CASSSSGGRDTQYF. CDR3 DNA: TGTGCCAGCAGCTCTTCGGGGGGGCGGGATACGCAGTATTTT. The chain recombines TRBV7-2 with TRBJ2-3, with 8 bases that match TRBD2. The CDR3 contains 14 residues. CDR1 and CDR2 from the germline V gene are SGHTA and FQGNSA. V shed 4 bases and J 6 bases; nucleotides not matched to a gene: 6.